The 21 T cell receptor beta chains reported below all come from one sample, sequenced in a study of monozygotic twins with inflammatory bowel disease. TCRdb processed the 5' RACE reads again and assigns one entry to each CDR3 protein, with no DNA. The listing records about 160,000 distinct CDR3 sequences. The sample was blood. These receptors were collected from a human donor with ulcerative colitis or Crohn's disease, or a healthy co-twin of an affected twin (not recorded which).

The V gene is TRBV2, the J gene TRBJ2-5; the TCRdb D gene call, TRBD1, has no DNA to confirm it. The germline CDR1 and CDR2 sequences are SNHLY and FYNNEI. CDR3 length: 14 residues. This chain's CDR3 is CASSEGQGYKTQYF.

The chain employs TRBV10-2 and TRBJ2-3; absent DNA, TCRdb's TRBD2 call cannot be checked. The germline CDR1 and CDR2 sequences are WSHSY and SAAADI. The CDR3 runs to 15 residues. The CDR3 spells CASSEGIAYTDTQYF.

This CDR3 is CSARRHISYEQYF. The chain employs TRBV20-1 and TRBJ2-7. The CDR3 spans 13 residues. CDR1 and CDR2 from the germline V gene are DFQATT and SNEGSKA (reference sequence).

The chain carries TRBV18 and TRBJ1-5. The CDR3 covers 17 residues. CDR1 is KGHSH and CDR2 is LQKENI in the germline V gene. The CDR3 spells CASSPMPSSGFNQPQHF. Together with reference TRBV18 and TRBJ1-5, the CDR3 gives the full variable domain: NAGVMQNPRHLVRRRGQEARLRCSPMKGHSHVYWYRQLPEEGLKFMVYLQKENIIDESGMPKERFSAEFPKEGPSILRIQQVVRGDSAAYFCASSPMPSSGFNQPQHFGDGTRLSIL.

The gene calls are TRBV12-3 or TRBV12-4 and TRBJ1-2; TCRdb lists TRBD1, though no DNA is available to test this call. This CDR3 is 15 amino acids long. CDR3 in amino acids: CASRPTGEVSGGYTF.

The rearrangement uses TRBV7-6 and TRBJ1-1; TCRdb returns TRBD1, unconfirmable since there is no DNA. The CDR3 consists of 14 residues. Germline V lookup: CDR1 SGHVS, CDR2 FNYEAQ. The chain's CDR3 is CASRLDRGGTEAFF. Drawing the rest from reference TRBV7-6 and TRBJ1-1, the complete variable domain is GAGVSQSPRYKVTKRGQDVALRCDPISGHVSLYWYRQALGQGPEFLTYFNYEAQQDKSGLPNDRFSAERPEGSISTLTIQRTEQRDSAMYRCASRLDRGGTEAFFGQGTRLTVV.

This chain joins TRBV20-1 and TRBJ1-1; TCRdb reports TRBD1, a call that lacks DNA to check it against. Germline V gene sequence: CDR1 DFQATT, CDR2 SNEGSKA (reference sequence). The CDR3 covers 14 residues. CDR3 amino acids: CSASPGTGDTEAFF.

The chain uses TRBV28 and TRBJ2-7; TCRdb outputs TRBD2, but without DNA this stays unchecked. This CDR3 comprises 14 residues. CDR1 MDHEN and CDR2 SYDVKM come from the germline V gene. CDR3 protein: CASSSTSGRFEQYF. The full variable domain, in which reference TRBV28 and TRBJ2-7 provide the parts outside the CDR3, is DVKVTQSSRYLVKRTGEKVFLECVQDMDHENMFWYRQDPGLGLRLIYFSYDVKMKEKGDIPEGYSVSREKKERFSLILESASTNQTSMYLCASSSTSGRFEQYFGPGTRLTVT.

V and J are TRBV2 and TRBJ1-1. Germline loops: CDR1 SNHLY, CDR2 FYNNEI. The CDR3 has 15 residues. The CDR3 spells CASSEALQRNTEAFF.

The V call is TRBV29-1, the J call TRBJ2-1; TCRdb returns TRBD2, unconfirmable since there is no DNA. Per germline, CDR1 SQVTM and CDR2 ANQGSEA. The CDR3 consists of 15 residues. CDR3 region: CSVPPPSALYNEQFF.

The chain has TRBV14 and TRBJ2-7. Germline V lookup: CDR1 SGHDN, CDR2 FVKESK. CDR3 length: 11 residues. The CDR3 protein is CASGRSYEQYF.

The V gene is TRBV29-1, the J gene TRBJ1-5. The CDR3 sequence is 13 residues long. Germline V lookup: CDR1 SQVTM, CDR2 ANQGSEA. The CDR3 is CSVREIGNQPQHF. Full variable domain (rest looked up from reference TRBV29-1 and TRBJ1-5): SAVISQKPSRDICQRGTSLTIQCQVDSQVTMMFWYRQQPGQSLTLIATANQGSEATYESGFVIDKFPISRPNLTFSTLTVSNMSPEDSSIYLCSVREIGNQPQHFGDGTRLSIL.

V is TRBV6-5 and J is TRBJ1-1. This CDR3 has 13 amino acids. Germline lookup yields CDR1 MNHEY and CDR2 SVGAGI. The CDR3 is CASSYGPNTEAFF.

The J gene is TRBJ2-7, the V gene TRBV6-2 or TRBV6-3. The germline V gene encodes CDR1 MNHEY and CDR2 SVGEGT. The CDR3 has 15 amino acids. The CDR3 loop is CASSYSPDTEYEQYF.

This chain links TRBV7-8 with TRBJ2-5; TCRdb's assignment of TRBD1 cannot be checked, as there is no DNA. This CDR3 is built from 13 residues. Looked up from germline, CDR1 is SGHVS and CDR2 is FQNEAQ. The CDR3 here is CASSIQGGETQYF.

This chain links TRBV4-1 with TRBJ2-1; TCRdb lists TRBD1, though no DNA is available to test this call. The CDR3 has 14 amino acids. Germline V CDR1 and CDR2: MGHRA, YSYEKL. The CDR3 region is CASSPSPHWNEQFF.

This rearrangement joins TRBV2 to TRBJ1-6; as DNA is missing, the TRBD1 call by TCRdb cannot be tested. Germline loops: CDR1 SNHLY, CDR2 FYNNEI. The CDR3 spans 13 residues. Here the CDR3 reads CASSGTGGSPLHF.

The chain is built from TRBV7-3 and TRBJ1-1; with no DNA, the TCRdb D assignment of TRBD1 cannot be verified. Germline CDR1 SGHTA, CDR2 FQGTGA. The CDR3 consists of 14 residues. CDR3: CASSLQVAGTEAFF.

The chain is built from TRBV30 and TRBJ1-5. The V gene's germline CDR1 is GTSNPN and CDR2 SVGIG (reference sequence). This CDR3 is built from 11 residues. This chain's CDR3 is CAWSVEQHRHF.

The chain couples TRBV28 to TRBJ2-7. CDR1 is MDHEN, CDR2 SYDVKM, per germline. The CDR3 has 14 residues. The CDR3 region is CASSDFVLWYEQYF.

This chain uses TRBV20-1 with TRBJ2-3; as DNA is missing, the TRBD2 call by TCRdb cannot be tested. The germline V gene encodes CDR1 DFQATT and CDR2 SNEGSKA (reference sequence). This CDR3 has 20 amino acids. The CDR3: CSARALGTSGSGISTDTQYF.